The rows below give T cell receptor beta chains drawn from one sample of a study of blood T cell repertoires in COVID-19. Using immunoSEQ multiplex PCR, the repertoire was profiled, and TCRdb retains in-frame clones only, with some absent. The table includes more than 50,000 clones, 80% to 95% detected once. Material for sequencing was peripheral blood. The origin of the receptors is a man aged 80 or over with acute or convalescent COVID-19. The CDR3 runs from the conserved cysteine through the conserved F or W. The D gene is left open where the match is weak. Size values are once, few and many counts, or a class for expanded clones, and some rows have none.

clone_size | d_call | j_call | v_call | cdr3_aa | cdr3_nt
. | TRBD2 | TRBJ2-5 | TRBV11-2 | CASSLDIGGRETQYF | TGTGCCAGCAGCTTAGACATCGGGGGGAGGGAGACCCAGTACTTC
. | TRBD1 | TRBJ2-1 | TRBV12-3/TRBV12-4 | CASRTGDEQFF | TGTGCCAGCAGGACAGGGGATGAGCAGTTCTTC
few | . | TRBJ1-3 | TRBV5-1 | CASSPRGGGNTIYF | TGCGCCAGCAGCCCCAGGGGCGGTGGAAACACCATATATTTT
. | TRBD1 | TRBJ1-1 | TRBV2 | CASTLTRGPNTEAFF | TGTGCCAGCACCTTGACGAGGGGGCCGAACACTGAAGCTTTCTTT
. | . | TRBJ2-5 | TRBV5-1 | CASSAYRVGETQYF | TGCGCCAGCAGCGCGTACAGGGTGGGGGAGACCCAGTACTTC
. | TRBD1 | TRBJ2-1 | TRBV28 | CASRGQMTYNEQFF | TGTGCCAGCAGGGGACAGATGACTTACAATGAGCAGTTCTTC
. | . | TRBJ2-6 | TRBV19 | CASSTTGASSGANVLTF | TGTGCCAGTAGTACGACAGGCGCCAGCTCTGGGGCCAACGTCCTGACTTTC
. | TRBD2 | TRBJ2-2 | TRBV3-1/TRBV3-2 | CASSHPGLAGGLNTGELFF | TGTGCCAGCAGCCATCCGGGACTAGCGGGGGGACTGAACACCGGGGAGCTGTTTTTT
once | . | TRBJ1-5 | TRBV28 | CASSPEGTNNQPQHF | TGTGCCAGCAGTCCCGAGGGCACGAACAATCAGCCCCAGCATTTT
. | TRBD1 | TRBJ2-1 | TRBV24-1 | CATSDRRDRVDEQFF | TGTGCCACCAGTGACCGCCGGGACAGGGTGGACGAGCAGTTCTTC
. | . | TRBJ2-5 | TRBV12-5 | CASGSSAGMGETQYF | TGTGCTAGTGGTTCCTCGGCGGGGATGGGAGAGACCCAGTACTTC
. | TRBD1 | TRBJ1-4 | TRBV18 | CASSPPQTGIDNEKLFF | TGTGCCAGCTCACCACCACAGACAGGGATCGATAATGAAAAACTGTTTTTT
once | TRBD1 | TRBJ2-1 | TRBV5-1 | CASSMTGSSYNEQFF | TGCGCCAGCAGCATGACAGGGAGCTCCTACAATGAGCAGTTCTTC
. | TRBD1 | TRBJ2-5 | TRBV29-1 | CSVASKGAETQYF | TGCAGCGTTGCGAGTAAGGGGGCCGAGACCCAGTACTTC
. | TRBD1 | TRBJ2-3 | TRBV19 | CASNTPGQGRTDTQYF | TGTGCCAGTAATACCCCTGGACAGGGGCGCACAGATACGCAGTATTTT
. | TRBD2 | TRBJ2-3 | TRBV30 | CAWSVLERGLDTQYF | TGTGCCTGGAGTGTACTCGAGCGGGGGTTAGATACGCAGTATTTT
. | . | TRBJ2-3 | TRBV5-4 | CASSWGVLSSTLTDTQYF | TGTGCCAGCAGCTGGGGGGTCTTATCTAGTACCCTCACAGATACGCAGTATTTT
. | . | TRBJ2-7 | TRBV6-5 | CASSPHRGGTYEQYF | TGTGCCAGCAGTCCGCACAGAGGAGGAACCTACGAGCAGTACTTC
. | . | TRBJ1-2 | TRBV5-1 | CASSLDNDGYTF | TGCGCCAGCAGCTTGGACAACGATGGCTACACCTTC
. | . | TRBJ2-5 | TRBV6-5 | CASRAWSQETQYF | TGTGCCAGCCGCGCGTGGAGCCAAGAGACCCAGTACTTC
. | . | TRBJ1-1 | TRBV4-1 | CASSRRPEGMNTEAFF | TGCGCCAGCAGCCGCCGTCCAGAGGGAATGAACACTGAAGCTTTCTTT
few | . | TRBJ1-5 | TRBV7-8 | CASSLGTPKGDGQPQHF | TGTGCCAGCAGCTTAGGGACTCCCAAGGGCGATGGTCAGCCCCAGCATTTT